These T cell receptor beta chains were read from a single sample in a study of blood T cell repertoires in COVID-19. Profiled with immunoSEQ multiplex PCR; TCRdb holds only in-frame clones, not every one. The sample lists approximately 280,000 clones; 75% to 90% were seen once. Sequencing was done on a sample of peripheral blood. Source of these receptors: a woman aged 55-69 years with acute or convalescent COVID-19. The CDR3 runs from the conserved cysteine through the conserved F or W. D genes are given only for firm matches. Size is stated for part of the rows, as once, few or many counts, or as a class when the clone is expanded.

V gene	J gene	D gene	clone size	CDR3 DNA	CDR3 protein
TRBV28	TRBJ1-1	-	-	TGTGCCAGCAGTCCTCGCGGGAACACTGAAGCTTTCTTT	CASSPRGNTEAFF
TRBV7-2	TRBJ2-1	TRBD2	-	TGTGCCAGCAGCCCGGGGACTAGCGGGATGTACAATGAGCAGTTCTTC	CASSPGTSGMYNEQFF
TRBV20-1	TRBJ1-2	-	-	TGCAGTGCCGGAGAGGGTTATGGCTACACCTTC	CSAGEGYGYTF
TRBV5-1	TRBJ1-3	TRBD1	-	TGCGCCAGCAGCTTGGGTGCAGGGGGAGGCTCTGGAAACACCATATATTTT	CASSLGAGGGSGNTIYF
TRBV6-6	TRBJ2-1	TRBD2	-	TGTGCCAGCAGTTACTCGAGCGGGGGGCCGGATGAGCAGTTCTTC	CASSYSSGGPDEQFF
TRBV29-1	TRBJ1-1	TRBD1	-	TGCAGCGTCTTACCCGGGACAGGGACATATGAGGAAGCTTTCTTT	CSVLPGTGTYEEAFF
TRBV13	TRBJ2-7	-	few	TGTGCCAGCAGCCCCCCAGGGAACGTCCACGAGCAGTACTTC	CASSPPGNVHEQYF
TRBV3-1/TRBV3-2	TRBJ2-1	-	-	TGTGCCAGCAGCCTTCCAGGAAATGAGCAGTTCTTC	CASSLPGNEQFF
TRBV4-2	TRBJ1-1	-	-	TGTGCCAGCAGCCAAGATGGCCATATGAACACTGAAGCTTTCTTT	CASSQDGHMNTEAFF
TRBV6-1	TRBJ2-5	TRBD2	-	TGTGCCAGCAGTGAAAATCCTAGCGGGGGGGTAAATTCCGCGACCCAGTACTTC	CASSENPSGGVNSATQYF
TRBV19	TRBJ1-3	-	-	TGTGCCAGTACCCCTCGGGGGGGACTCAGCTCTGGAAACACCATATATTTT	CASTPRGGLSSGNTIYF
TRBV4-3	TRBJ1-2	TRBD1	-	TGCGCCAGCAGCCAGGGGACAGAAGACTATGGCTACACCTTC	CASSQGTEDYGYTF
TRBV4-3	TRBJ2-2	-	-	TGCGCCAGCAGCCGTAACGGGGGCGGGGAGCTGTTTTTT	CASSRNGGGELFF
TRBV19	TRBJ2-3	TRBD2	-	TGTGCCAGTAGTATCGGGACTAGCTTTTACACAGATACGCAGTATTTT	CASSIGTSFYTDTQYF
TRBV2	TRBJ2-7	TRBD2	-	TGTGCAGACCAGGCGGGGGATAAGTCCTACGAGCAGTACTTC	CADQAGDKSYEQYF
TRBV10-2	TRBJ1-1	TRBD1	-	TGCGCCAGCGGGGCCCTCGGGACAGGGACAACTGAAGCTTTCTTT	CASGALGTGTTEAFF
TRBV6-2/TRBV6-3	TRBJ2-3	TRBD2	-	TGTGCCAGCAGTCTAGCGGGAGTGGTAGATACGCAGTATTTT	CASSLAGVVDTQYF
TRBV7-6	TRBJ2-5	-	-	TGTGCCAGCAGTCCGACACGGACAGCGAGTGAGACCCAGTACTTC	CASSPTRTASETQYF
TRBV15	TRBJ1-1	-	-	TGTGCCACCAGCACCAGACAGGAGCTGACTGAAGCTTTCTTT	CATSTRQELTEAFF
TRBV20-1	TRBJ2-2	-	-	TGCAGTGCTAGTAATGTGGGACAGAACACCGGGGAGCTGTTTTTT	CSASNVGQNTGELFF
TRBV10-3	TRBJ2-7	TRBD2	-	TGTGCCATCAGTGAGCTAGCGGGGGACTACGAGCAGTACTTC	CAISELAGDYEQYF
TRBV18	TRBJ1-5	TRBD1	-	TGTGCCAGCTCATCTACAGGGGCGGGCAATCAGCCCCAGCATTTT	CASSSTGAGNQPQHF
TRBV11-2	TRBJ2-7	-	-	TGTGCCAGCAGCGCGGGGACAGCGGGCGAGCAGTACTTC	CASSAGTAGEQYF
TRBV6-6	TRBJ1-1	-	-	TGTGCCAGCAGTCCCTCGGGAGGGGCGAGGGACACTGAAGCTTTCTTT	CASSPSGGARDTEAFF
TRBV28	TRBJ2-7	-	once	TGTGCCAGCAGTTTGCCTCCTTGGGGCCAACCAAGCTCCTACGAGCAGTACTTC	CASSLPPWGQPSSYEQYF
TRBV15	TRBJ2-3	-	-	TGTGCCACCAGCAGAGACAGTGGGGGGACGCAGTATTTT	CATSRDSGGTQYF
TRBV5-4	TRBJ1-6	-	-	TGTGCCAGCAGCTTGGACTCTCTGGGGGGTTCACCCCTCCACTTT	CASSLDSLGGSPLHF
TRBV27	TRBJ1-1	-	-	TGTGCCAGCAGATCGGACAGCTACATGAACACTGAAGCTTTCTTT	CASRSDSYMNTEAFF
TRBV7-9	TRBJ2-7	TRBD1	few	TGTGCCAGCAGTTTACCTCCGGGACAGGGCTACGAGCAGTACTTC	CASSLPPGQGYEQYF
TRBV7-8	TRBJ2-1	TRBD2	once	TGTGCCAGCAGTTTAACTAGCGGGGGATTCAATGAGCAGTTCTTC	CASSLTSGGFNEQFF
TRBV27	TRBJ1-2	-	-	TGTGCCAGCAGTCCCCTCGGAGGGAACTATGGCTACACCTTC	CASSPLGGNYGYTF
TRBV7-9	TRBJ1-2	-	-	TGTGCCAGCAGCTTAGGTCAGGGCAGCATCCCTCTCAGCGTTGAGGTCTACACCTTC	CASSLGQGSIPLSVEVYTF
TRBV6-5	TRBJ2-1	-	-	TGTGCCAGCAGTTACTTACCCAGAGGCTCCTACAATGAGCAGTTCTTC	CASSYLPRGSYNEQFF
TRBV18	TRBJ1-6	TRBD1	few	TGTGCCAGCTCACCACGGACAGGGCGCACCTATAATTCACCCCTCCACTTT	CASSPRTGRTYNSPLHF
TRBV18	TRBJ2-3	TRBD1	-	TGTGCCAGCTCTGGGGGGACAGGGACGACAGATACGCAGTATTTT	CASSGGTGTTDTQYF
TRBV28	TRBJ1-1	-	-	TGTGCCAGCAGTCTCCCGGGGGGCGGCACTGAAGCTTTCTTT	CASSLPGGGTEAFF
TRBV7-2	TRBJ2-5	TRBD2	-	TGTGCCAGCAGCTTAGTGTCTAGCGGGAGGGGTGAGGAGACCCAGTACTTC	CASSLVSSGRGEETQYF